A selection of T cell receptor beta chains follows, all from one sample in a study of breast tumors, draining lymph nodes, adjacent tissues. MiXCR, applied by TCRdb to the multiplex PCR reads, yields one record per CDR3 protein. The sample includes more than 250,000 distinct CDR3 sequences, about 30% of them seen just once. Source material: axillary lymph node tissue. The source is a female donor with breast cancer. Some clones in this sample may be carry-over from other donors' samples. Each CDR3 is given with its conserved first and last residue. The order of the fields is V gene, D gene, J gene, clone size, CDR3 protein, CDR3 DNA. A D gene is named only where the DNA matches it firmly. Expanded clones get a size class; other rows say once, few or many, or leave the size out.

>TRBV9|TRBD2|TRBJ2-5|many
CASSVVGLATETQYF
TGTGCCAGCAGCGTAGTGGGACTAGCAACCGAGACCCAGTACTTC
>TRBV20-1|TRBD1|TRBJ1-5|NA
CSARVLAGGTGGGQPQHF
TGCAGTGCTAGAGTTCTAGCGGGAGGGACAGGGGGCGGGCAGCCCCAGCATTTT
>TRBV12-3/TRBV12-4|NA|TRBJ1-1|NA
CASSPIGGGTEAFF
TGTGCCAGCAGTCCCATAGGGGGTGGCACTGAAGCTTTCTTT
>TRBV7-9|NA|TRBJ2-7|many
CASSGSMGEQYF
TGTGCCAGCAGCGGCTCAATGGGGGAGCAGTACTTC
>TRBV25-1|NA|TRBJ2-5|many
CASSVTEETQYF
TGTGCCAGCAGCGTGACAGAGGAGACCCAGTACTTC
>TRBV12-3/TRBV12-4|NA|TRBJ1-5|many
CASSFQGASNQPQHF
TGTGCCAGCAGTTTTCAGGGTGCGAGCAATCAGCCCCAGCATTTT
>TRBV7-9|TRBD2|TRBJ2-5|many
CASSFSRLAGDWYQETQYF
TGTGCCAGCAGCTTTTCACGACTAGCGGGAGACTGGTACCAAGAGACCCAGTACTTC
>TRBV11-2|TRBD2|TRBJ2-3|many
CASSRRTSGPTQKDTQYF
TGTGCCAGCAGCAGACGGACTAGCGGGCCTACTCAGAAAGATACGCAGTATTTT
>TRBV3-1|TRBD2|TRBJ2-2|NA
CASSHYSGRASNTGELFF
TGTGCCAGCAGCCATTATAGCGGGAGGGCCTCGAACACCGGGGAGCTGTTTTTT
>TRBV19|NA|TRBJ1-2|many
CASSIRQQIDGYTF
TGTGCCAGTAGTATTCGGCAGCAGATAGATGGCTACACCTTC
>TRBV6-2/TRBV6-3|NA|TRBJ1-4|NA
CASRPPRDGTNEKLFF
TGTGCCAGCAGGCCCCCCCGGGACGGAACTAATGAAAAACTGTTTTTT
>TRBV6-2/TRBV6-3|TRBD1|TRBJ2-7|NA
CASRTGTGFYEQYF
TGTGCCAGCAGGACCGGGACAGGGTTTTACGAGCAGTACTTC
>TRBV12-3/TRBV12-4|NA|TRBJ2-2|many
CAGGGSVNTGELFF
TGTGCCGGGGGGGGCTCGGTGAACACCGGGGAGCTGTTTTTT
>TRBV15|TRBD2|TRBJ2-1|NA
CATSRDLAGREQFF
TGTGCCACCAGCAGAGATCTAGCGGGGAGGGAGCAGTTCTTC
>TRBV7-9|TRBD1|TRBJ2-2|many
CASSSRQGVVGELFF
TGTGCCAGCAGCTCCAGACAGGGAGTTGTCGGGGAGCTGTTTTTT
>TRBV6-5|TRBD1|TRBJ1-5|NA
CASSQTGVYQPQHF
TGTGCCAGCAGCCAAACAGGGGTGTATCAGCCCCAGCATTTT
>TRBV7-2|TRBD1|TRBJ1-6|many
CASSPRDRVNSPLHF
TGTGCCAGCAGCCCCAGGGACAGGGTAAATTCACCCCTCCACTTT
>TRBV19|NA|TRBJ1-2|many
CASRGRGADYGYTF
TGTGCCAGTAGAGGTAGGGGGGCCGACTATGGCTACACCTTC
>TRBV19|NA|TRBJ1-5|many
CASSIGTGEGQPQHF
TGTGCCAGTAGTATTGGGACGGGGGAAGGCCAGCCCCAGCATTTT
>TRBV30|TRBD1|TRBJ1-5|NA
CAWSVQGSNQPQHF
TGTGCCTGGAGTGTACAGGGGAGCAATCAGCCCCAGCATTTT
>TRBV25-1|NA|TRBJ1-4|once
CASSASWKNEKLFF
TGTGCCAGCAGTGCTAGTTGGAAGAATGAAAAACTGTTTTTT
>TRBV12-3/TRBV12-4|NA|TRBJ1-2|many
CASSRGPNYGYTF
TGTGCCAGCAGCAGAGGACCTAACTATGGCTACACCTTC
>TRBV2|NA|TRBJ2-7|many
CASIGSAGYEQYF
TGTGCCAGCATCGGGAGTGCGGGCTACGAGCAGTACTTC
>TRBV6-5|NA|TRBJ2-7|NA
CASSPETGTRLREQYF
TGTGCCAGCAGTCCCGAAACCGGGACTCGTCTTAGGGAGCAGTACTTC
>TRBV11-2|NA|TRBJ2-2|NA
CASSFNLNAGELFF
TGTGCCAGCAGCTTCAACCTAAACGCCGGGGAGCTGTTTTTT
>TRBV20-1|NA|TRBJ2-5|many
CSARPDLWTRYF
TGCAGTGCTAGGCCGGATTTGTGGACCCGGTACTTC
>TRBV2|NA|TRBJ1-2|many
CASSVLHGNYGYTF
TGTGCCAGCAGCGTCCTCCACGGTAACTATGGCTACACCTTC
>TRBV6-5|TRBD2|TRBJ2-2|many
CASSYRTSGSTGELFF
TGTGCCAGCAGTTACAGGACTAGCGGGAGTACCGGGGAGCTGTTTTTT
>TRBV5-4|TRBD2|TRBJ2-3|many
CASSYRTSGTDTQYF
TGTGCCAGCAGCTACCGGACTAGCGGCACAGATACGCAGTATTTT
>TRBV11-3|NA|TRBJ2-1|many
CASEGKGNEQFF
TGTGCCAGCGAGGGTAAGGGAAATGAGCAGTTCTTC
>TRBV5-1|TRBD2|TRBJ2-5|many
CASSPGGETQYF
TGCGCCAGCAGTCCGGGAGGAGAGACCCAGTACTTC
>TRBV19|NA|TRBJ1-6|many
CASSIGGTSNSPLHF
TGTGCCAGTAGTATAGGGGGGACCTCCAATTCACCCCTCCACTTT
>TRBV10-3|NA|TRBJ2-1|many
CAIMGSYNEQFF
TGTGCCATCATGGGGTCCTACAATGAGCAGTTCTTC